This T cell receptor (beta chain) appears in the sequencing data of a study of OX40 agonist ivuxolimab in advanced cancers. Overall study context: The study enrolled dose-escalation patients with hepatocellular carcinoma, melanoma, renal cell or head and neck cancer.

Points on this clone: Its target is not known.

General observations from the study: Also present in some nonresponders was a low level of normalized T-cell clonal expansion.

Generated by immunoSEQ multiplex PCR, the TCRdb table keeps only in-frame clones and is missing some. Here the sample spans some 21,000 clones, roughly 71% being singletons. Germline-derived CDR1 and CDR2 are SGHVS and FQNEAQ. V was trimmed by 2 bases and J by 6 bases, leaving 22 bases between them. The CDR3 runs 17 residues. This specimen was CD4+ or CD8+ T cells sorted from blood, taken in a trial of the OX40 agonist ivuxolimab. The receptor's source is an adult with an advanced solid tumor such as melanoma, head and neck, liver or kidney cancer. The V call is TRBV7-8, the J call TRBJ1-1; TRBD1 might be the D (6 bases). The CDR3 protein is CASSLRVQGPGLAEAFF. The CDR3 region has the DNA TGTGCCAGCAGCTTACGGGTCCAGGGGCCGGGCTTGGCTGAAGCTTTCTTT.